This T cell receptor (beta chain) was recovered during a study of tumor-infiltrating lymphocytes in primary liver carcinoma (dated 2017 in TCRdb). For the study in its entirety: Roughly 5 patients with histopathologically diagnosed primary liver carcinoma underwent surgical resection in China between 2015 and March 2016. Of the five patients, three men and two women aged 30 to 69 years, four had hepatocellular carcinoma and one had combined HCC and intrahepatic cholangiocarcinoma. The five patients had tumors of stage T1-T3 N0M0, with maximum diameters ranging from roughly 4 to 11 cm. Each sample produced roughly 3.65 to 7.13 million productive TCRbeta reads, and read depth showed no significant difference between tissue types. TCRbeta repertoire sequencing, expression microarrays and whole-exome sequencing were combined in the study across five regions of each liver tumor, with adjacent normal tissue and blood also included. A total of roughly 35 specimens from 5 patients went through TCRbeta repertoire sequencing, namely 25 tumor regions, 5 adjacent noncancerous liver tissues and 5 peripheral blood samples. Technical replicate repertoires showed high reproducibility, with mean shared-clone rates about 0.86 and correlation coefficients above 0.98. Overall study outcomes, separate from this receptor: A significantly larger repertoire fraction was made up by the top 250 clones in tumors than in blood (p = 0.039). The study included only four to six patients, and the authors note findings should be validated in a larger study. Repertoire overlap was higher between tumor regions (mean around 35%) than tumor-adjacent (approximately 17%) or tumor-blood (about 15%) pairs, consistent with antigen-driven expansion. Comparison of CD4+ and CD8+ T cell repertoires was precluded by the use of bulk unsorted samples. Because sequencing covered only the TCR beta chain and unpaired alpha chains were not captured, true repertoire diversity is likely underestimated.

CDR1 and CDR2 are drawn from the germline V gene: SGDLS, YYNGEE. From its cysteine to its phenylalanine, the CDR3 spans 14 amino acids. The CDR3 DNA has 42 bases and is translated from base 1. Relative to germline, V is missing 6 bases and J is missing 4 bases, with 10 bases of the junction outside any gene match. Using a constant-region primer and ProtoScript II reverse transcriptase, TCRbeta-specific cDNA was reverse-transcribed from roughly 460 ng total RNA. The TCRbeta libraries were prepared through three rounds of nested multiplex PCR following a slightly modified ARM-PCR procedure. Each of the first two PCR rounds ran for approximately 10 cycles using multiplex TRBV1-TRBV30 forward primers together with a Cbeta reverse primer. Sample barcodes and Illumina adapters were added in a final 25-cycle PCR with Deep VentR polymerase. Before sequencing, amplicons between 200 and 500 bp were purified from gel using a QIAquick gel extraction kit. An Illumina HiSeq 2500 was used to sequence the TCRbeta amplicons with 250-bp paired-end reads. The study's processing was this. To recover full CDR3 sequences, reads were quality-trimmed using Trimmomatic v0.33 and paired reads were then merged using FLASH v1.2.11. V, D and J germline segments were assigned to the rearranged TCRbeta sequences by MiGEC v1.2.1b. Clonotype statistics, along with Shannon-Wiener diversity indices, were calculated using VDJtools v1.0.0. To reduce sampling bias, subsequent analyses other than the diversity analysis used only the 250 most abundant clonotypes in each sample. The public reads were reprocessed in TCRdb via fastp at Q25 and MiXCR, keeping in-frame beta chains. Every entry covers one CDR3 protein and lists the most common genes and DNA from its rows. For this entry, the V and J calls and clone size follow TCRdb and not the study's own pipeline. This sample lists hundreds of thousands of distinct CDR3 sequences; approximately 60% were detected once. The ten largest clones capture roughly 9% of the sample.

Blood RNA was extracted from unsorted whole blood with TRIzol reagent; germline DNA came from the DNeasy Blood & Tissue kit. Patients had chronic HBV infection and were treatment-naive at sampling. Before surgery, 3.5 to 4 milliliters of peripheral blood were drawn into K2EDTA tubes. Comments on this clonotype: Its antigen is not yet known. Qualities for individual bases were not recorded, and no much larger clone is one base off.

The V and J segments used are TRBV9 and TRBJ2-7; the junction holds 7 bases that match TRBD1. Sequencing input: peripheral blood. This sequence was found in a middle-aged man with primary liver carcinoma and hepatitis B virus infection. The CDR3 protein is CASNQETGWYEQYF. The sequenced DNA is TGTGCCAGCAACCAGGAGACAGGGTGGTACGAGCAGTACTTC.